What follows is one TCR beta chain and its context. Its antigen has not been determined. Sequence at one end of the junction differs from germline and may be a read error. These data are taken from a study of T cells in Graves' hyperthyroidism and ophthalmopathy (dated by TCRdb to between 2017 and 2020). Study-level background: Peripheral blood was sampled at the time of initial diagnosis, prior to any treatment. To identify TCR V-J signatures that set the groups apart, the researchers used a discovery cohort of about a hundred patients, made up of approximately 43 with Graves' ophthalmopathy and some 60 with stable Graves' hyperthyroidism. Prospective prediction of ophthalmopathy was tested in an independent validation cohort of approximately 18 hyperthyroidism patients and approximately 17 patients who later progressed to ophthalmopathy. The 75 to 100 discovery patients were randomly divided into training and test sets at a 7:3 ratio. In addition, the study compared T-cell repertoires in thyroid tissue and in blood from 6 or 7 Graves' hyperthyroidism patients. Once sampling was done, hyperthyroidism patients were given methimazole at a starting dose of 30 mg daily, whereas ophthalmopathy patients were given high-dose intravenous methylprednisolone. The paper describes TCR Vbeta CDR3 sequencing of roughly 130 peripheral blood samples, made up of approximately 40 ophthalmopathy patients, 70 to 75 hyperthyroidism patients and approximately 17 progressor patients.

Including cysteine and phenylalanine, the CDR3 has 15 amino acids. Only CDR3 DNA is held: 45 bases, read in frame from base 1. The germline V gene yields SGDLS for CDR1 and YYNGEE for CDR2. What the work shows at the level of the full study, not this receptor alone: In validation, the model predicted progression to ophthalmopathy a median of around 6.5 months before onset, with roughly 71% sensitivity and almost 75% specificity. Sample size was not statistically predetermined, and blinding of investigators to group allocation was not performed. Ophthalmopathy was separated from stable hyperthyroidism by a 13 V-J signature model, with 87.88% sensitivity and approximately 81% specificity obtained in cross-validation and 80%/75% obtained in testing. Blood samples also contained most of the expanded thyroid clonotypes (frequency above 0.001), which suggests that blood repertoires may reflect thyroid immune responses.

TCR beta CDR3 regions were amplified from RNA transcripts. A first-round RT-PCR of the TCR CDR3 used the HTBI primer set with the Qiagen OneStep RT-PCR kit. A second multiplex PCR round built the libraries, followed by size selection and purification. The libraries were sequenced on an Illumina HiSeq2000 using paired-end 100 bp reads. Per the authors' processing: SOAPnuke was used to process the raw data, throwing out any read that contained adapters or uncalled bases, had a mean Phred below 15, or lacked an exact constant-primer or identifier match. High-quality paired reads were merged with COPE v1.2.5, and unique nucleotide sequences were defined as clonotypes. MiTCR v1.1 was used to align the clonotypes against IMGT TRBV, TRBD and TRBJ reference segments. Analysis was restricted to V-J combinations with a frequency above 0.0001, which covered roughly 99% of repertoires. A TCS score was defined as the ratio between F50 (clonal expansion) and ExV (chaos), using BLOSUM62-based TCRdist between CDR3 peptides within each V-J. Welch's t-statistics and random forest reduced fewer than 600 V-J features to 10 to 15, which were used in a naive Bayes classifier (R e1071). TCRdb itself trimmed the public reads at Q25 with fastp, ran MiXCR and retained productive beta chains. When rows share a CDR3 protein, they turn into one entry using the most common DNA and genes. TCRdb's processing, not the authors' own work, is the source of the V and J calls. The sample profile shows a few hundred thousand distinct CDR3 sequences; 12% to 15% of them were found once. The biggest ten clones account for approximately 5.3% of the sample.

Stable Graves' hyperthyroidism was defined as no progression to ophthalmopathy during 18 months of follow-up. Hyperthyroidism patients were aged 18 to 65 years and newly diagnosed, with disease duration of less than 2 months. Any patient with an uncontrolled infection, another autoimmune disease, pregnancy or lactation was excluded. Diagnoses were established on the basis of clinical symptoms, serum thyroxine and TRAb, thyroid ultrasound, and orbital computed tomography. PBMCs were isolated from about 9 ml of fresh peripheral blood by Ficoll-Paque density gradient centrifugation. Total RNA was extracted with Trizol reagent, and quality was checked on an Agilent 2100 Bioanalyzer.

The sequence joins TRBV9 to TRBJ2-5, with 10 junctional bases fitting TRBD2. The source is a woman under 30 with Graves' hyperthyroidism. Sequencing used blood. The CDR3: CASTVGLAGEETQYF. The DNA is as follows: TGTGCCAGCACCGTAGGGCTAGCGGGAGAAGAGACCCAGTACTTC.